Detailed here is one T cell receptor beta chain. Its antigen is not identified. The record originates from a study of blood T cells in healthy people across ages. Study in general: About one barcoded beta molecule per two T cells was captured by template switching.

Germline CDR1 is SGHRS and CDR2 is YFSETQ. The junction had 11 bases not matched to a gene; V was cut back by 5 bases and J by 2 bases. There are 17 residues in the CDR3. Together with a sample-barcoded 5' primer, a J-beta primer mix was included in a second PCR lasting about 7 to 12 cycles. TCRdb itself ran the 5' RACE reads through MiXCR, one entry per CDR3 protein. The sample includes over 1,500,000 distinct CDR3 sequences, 35% to 50% of them seen just once. Findings of the study overall: Strong correlation linked observed beta diversity and percent naive T cells.

This sequence was found in a human donor in good health. The sequencing input was blood. The V gene is TRBV5-1, the J gene TRBJ1-2, with 11 positions matching TRBD1. The CDR3 protein is CASSKGQGAEFNYGYTF. In DNA form, the CDR3 reads TGCGCCAGCAGTAAAGGACAGGGGGCAGAATTCAACTATGGCTACACCTTC.